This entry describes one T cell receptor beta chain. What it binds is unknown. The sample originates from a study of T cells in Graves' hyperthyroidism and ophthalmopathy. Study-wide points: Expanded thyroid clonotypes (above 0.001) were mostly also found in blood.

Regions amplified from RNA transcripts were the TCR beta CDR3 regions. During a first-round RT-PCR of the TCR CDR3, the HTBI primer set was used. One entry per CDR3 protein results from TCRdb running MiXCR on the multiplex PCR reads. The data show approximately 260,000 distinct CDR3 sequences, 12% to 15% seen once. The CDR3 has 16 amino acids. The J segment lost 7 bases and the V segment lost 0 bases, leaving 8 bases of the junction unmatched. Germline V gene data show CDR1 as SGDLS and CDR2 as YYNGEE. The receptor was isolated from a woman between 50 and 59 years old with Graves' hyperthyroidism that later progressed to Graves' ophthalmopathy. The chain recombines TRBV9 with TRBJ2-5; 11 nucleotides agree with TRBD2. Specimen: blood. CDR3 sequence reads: CASSVGLAGGVGTQYF. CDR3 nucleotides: TGTGCCAGCAGCGTAGGCCTAGCGGGAGGAGTGGGGACCCAGTACTTC.